This TCR beta chain was profiled in a study of T cell changes during pregnancy in multiple sclerosis. This table comes from immunoSEQ multiplex PCR, and its TCRdb copy is limited to in-frame clones, with some not included. The table includes around 64,000 clones, 93% detected once. CDR3 size: 13 residues. Germline assignment: CDR1 SGHVS and CDR2 FNYEAQ. The V and J ends lost 3 bases and 8 bases, in that order; junction bases with no gene match: 3. The specimen comprised CD8+ T cells from peripheral blood mononuclear cells, sampled in the third trimester of pregnancy. The sequence was collected from a female donor with multiple sclerosis, enrolled in a pregnancy study. The V gene is TRBV7-6, the J gene TRBJ1-2; 10 nucleotides align to TRBD1. For the CDR3, the DNA is TGTGCCAGCAGCTTCGGGACAGGGGAAGGCTACACCTTC. This gives the protein CASSFGTGEGYTF.